Listed below are T cell receptor beta chains from one sample, sequenced in a study of Ad26.COV2.S vaccination and SARS-CoV-2 variants. Sequenced by immunoSEQ multiplex PCR; TCRdb stores in-frame clones only, minus some. The sample includes some 420,000 clones, roughly 88% seen only once; the top ten take 3.6%. The sequencing used peripheral blood, collected in a trial of Ad26.COV2.S vaccine versus placebo. The receptors were sampled from a person aged 18 to 59 who received the Ad26.COV2.S COVID-19 vaccine or a placebo. Both conserved end residues are part of each CDR3. D genes are given only for firm matches. Size is omitted from some rows. Given values are once, few, many or a class for expanded clones.

D gene: .; clone size: .; V gene: TRBV19; J gene: TRBJ2-2; CDR3 protein: CASLYSGNPRFGELFF; CDR3 DNA: TGTGCCAGCCTTTACTCGGGAAACCCCAGGTTTGGGGAGCTGTTTTTT
D gene: TRBD2; clone size: .; V gene: TRBV9; J gene: TRBJ2-7; CDR3 protein: CASSAWGGYEQYF; CDR3 DNA: TGTGCCAGCAGCGCTTGGGGAGGGTACGAGCAGTACTTC
D gene: .; clone size: .; V gene: TRBV4-1; J gene: TRBJ2-2; CDR3 protein: CASSLGPPPGPYTGELFF; CDR3 DNA: TGCGCCAGCAGCCTCGGGCCCCCCCCGGGACCCTACACCGGGGAGCTGTTTTTT
D gene: .; clone size: .; V gene: TRBV12-3/TRBV12-4; J gene: TRBJ2-1; CDR3 protein: CASSLEGPEMQFF; CDR3 DNA: TGTGCCAGCAGTTTAGAGGGACCGGAGATGCAGTTCTTC
D gene: TRBD2; clone size: .; V gene: TRBV11-2; J gene: TRBJ2-7; CDR3 protein: CASSARAPSGVTGYEQYF; CDR3 DNA: TGTGCCAGCAGCGCTCGAGCCCCTAGCGGGGTGACGGGCTACGAGCAGTACTTC
D gene: TRBD1; clone size: .; V gene: TRBV11-2; J gene: TRBJ1-3; CDR3 protein: CASSLEEGAFGNTIYF; CDR3 DNA: TGTGCCAGCAGCTTAGAAGAGGGGGCGTTTGGAAACACCATATATTTT
D gene: TRBD1; clone size: .; V gene: TRBV30; J gene: TRBJ2-1; CDR3 protein: CAGQGSSYNEQFF; CDR3 DNA: TGTGCCGGACAGGGGAGCTCCTACAATGAGCAGTTCTTC
D gene: .; clone size: .; V gene: TRBV9; J gene: TRBJ2-2; CDR3 protein: CASSVQVVNTGELFF; CDR3 DNA: TGTGCCAGCAGCGTCCAAGTAGTAAACACCGGGGAGCTGTTTTTT
D gene: TRBD1; clone size: .; V gene: TRBV13; J gene: TRBJ1-2; CDR3 protein: CASSSVRTGGRGYGYTF; CDR3 DNA: TGTGCCAGCAGCTCAGTCCGAACAGGGGGCAGGGGGTATGGCTACACCTTC
D gene: .; clone size: once; V gene: TRBV30; J gene: TRBJ2-1; CDR3 protein: CAWSVHRDEQFF; CDR3 DNA: TGTGCCTGGAGTGTTCACAGGGATGAGCAGTTCTTC
D gene: TRBD2; clone size: once; V gene: TRBV9; J gene: TRBJ2-2; CDR3 protein: CASSVATSSGANTGELFF; CDR3 DNA: TGTGCCAGCAGCGTAGCTACTTCGAGCGGGGCGAACACCGGGGAGCTGTTTTTT
D gene: .; clone size: .; V gene: TRBV9; J gene: TRBJ2-2; CDR3 protein: CASSSKGQAGELFF; CDR3 DNA: TGTGCCAGCAGCTCTAAGGGGCAGGCCGGGGAGCTGTTTTTT
D gene: TRBD1; clone size: .; V gene: TRBV6-6; J gene: TRBJ1-2; CDR3 protein: CASSQDRGRTYGYTF; CDR3 DNA: TGTGCCAGCAGCCAAGACAGGGGGCGGACCTATGGCTACACCTTC
D gene: TRBD1; clone size: .; V gene: TRBV5-1; J gene: TRBJ2-2; CDR3 protein: CASSRGQGNTGELFF; CDR3 DNA: TGCGCCAGCAGCCGGGGACAGGGAAACACCGGGGAGCTGTTTTTT
D gene: .; clone size: .; V gene: TRBV13; J gene: TRBJ1-2; CDR3 protein: CASHQQGRGGYTF; CDR3 DNA: TGTGCCAGCCACCAACAGGGAAGAGGGGGCTACACCTTC
D gene: TRBD1; clone size: .; V gene: TRBV3-1/TRBV3-2; J gene: TRBJ1-2; CDR3 protein: CASSSGEGANRYTF; CDR3 DNA: TGTGCCAGCAGCAGCGGGGAGGGGGCGAATCGCTACACCTTC
D gene: .; clone size: .; V gene: TRBV29-1; J gene: TRBJ1-5; CDR3 protein: CSVEDSGSGSPQHF; CDR3 DNA: TGCAGCGTTGAAGATTCGGGCAGTGGGTCCCCCCAGCATTTT
D gene: .; clone size: .; V gene: TRBV5-6; J gene: TRBJ2-7; CDR3 protein: CASSPEMADNIGYEQYF; CDR3 DNA: TGTGCCAGCAGCCCTGAAATGGCGGATAATATTGGGTACGAGCAGTACTTC
D gene: TRBD1; clone size: .; V gene: TRBV7-9; J gene: TRBJ1-5; CDR3 protein: CASSRQGADQPQHF; CDR3 DNA: TGTGCCAGCAGCAGACAGGGGGCGGATCAGCCCCAGCATTTT
D gene: TRBD1; clone size: .; V gene: TRBV11-2; J gene: TRBJ2-7; CDR3 protein: CASSLDSGGQLIYEQYF; CDR3 DNA: TGTGCCAGCAGCTTAGATTCTGGGGGACAGTTGATCTACGAGCAGTACTTC
D gene: TRBD1; clone size: once; V gene: TRBV7-2; J gene: TRBJ2-2; CDR3 protein: CASSRGQDTGELFF; CDR3 DNA: TGTGCCAGCAGTCGAGGACAGGACACCGGGGAGCTGTTTTTT
D gene: .; clone size: .; V gene: TRBV7-8; J gene: TRBJ1-5; CDR3 protein: CASSLTNQPQHF; CDR3 DNA: TGTGCCAGCAGCCTGACGAATCAGCCCCAGCATTTT
D gene: TRBD2; clone size: .; V gene: TRBV7-8; J gene: TRBJ2-3; CDR3 protein: CASSLDPAGVTDTQYF; CDR3 DNA: TGTGCCAGCAGCTTAGATCCGGCGGGGGTTACAGATACGCAGTATTTT
D gene: .; clone size: .; V gene: TRBV27; J gene: TRBJ2-4; CDR3 protein: CASSLQAKNIQYF; CDR3 DNA: TGTGCCAGCAGTTTACAGGCCAAAAACATTCAGTACTTC
D gene: .; clone size: .; V gene: TRBV6-1; J gene: TRBJ1-2; CDR3 protein: CASSEMGNYGYTF; CDR3 DNA: TGTGCCAGCAGTGAAATGGGTAACTATGGCTACACCTTC
D gene: TRBD1; clone size: .; V gene: TRBV4-1; J gene: TRBJ2-3; CDR3 protein: CASSQGGSGTGVTDTQYF; CDR3 DNA: TGCGCCAGCAGCCAAGGGGGTTCCGGGACAGGGGTTACAGATACGCAGTATTTT
D gene: .; clone size: .; V gene: TRBV19; J gene: TRBJ1-6; CDR3 protein: CASSMRDNSPLHF; CDR3 DNA: TGTGCCAGTAGTATGAGGGATAATTCACCCCTCCACTTT
D gene: .; clone size: .; V gene: TRBV12-3/TRBV12-4; J gene: TRBJ2-1; CDR3 protein: CASSLSSYNEQFF; CDR3 DNA: TGTGCCAGCAGTTTAAGTTCCTACAATGAGCAGTTCTTC
D gene: TRBD1; clone size: once; V gene: TRBV30; J gene: TRBJ2-1; CDR3 protein: CAWNTGVSYNEQFF; CDR3 DNA: TGTGCCTGGAATACAGGGGTATCCTACAATGAGCAGTTCTTC
D gene: .; clone size: .; V gene: TRBV28; J gene: TRBJ1-2; CDR3 protein: CASSLLGAVRGYTF; CDR3 DNA: TGTGCCAGCAGTTTGTTGGGGGCTGTGCGTGGCTACACCTTC
D gene: TRBD1; clone size: .; V gene: TRBV9; J gene: TRBJ1-2; CDR3 protein: CASSPRDRGLSGYTF; CDR3 DNA: TGTGCCAGCAGCCCGCGGGACAGGGGTTTGTCTGGCTACACCTTC
D gene: TRBD2; clone size: .; V gene: TRBV20-1; J gene: TRBJ2-3; CDR3 protein: CSASIGSGRDTQYF; CDR3 DNA: TGCAGTGCTAGTATCGGTAGCGGGAGAGATACGCAGTATTTT
D gene: .; clone size: .; V gene: TRBV28; J gene: TRBJ2-7; CDR3 protein: CASSSAGSLPQYF; CDR3 DNA: TGTGCCAGCAGTTCCGCGGGTTCGCTCCCGCAGTACTTC
D gene: .; clone size: .; V gene: TRBV7-8; J gene: TRBJ1-4; CDR3 protein: CASRAGTFGHEKLFF; CDR3 DNA: TGTGCCAGCAGGGCAGGAACTTTCGGGCACGAAAAACTGTTTTTT
D gene: .; clone size: .; V gene: TRBV19; J gene: TRBJ1-6; CDR3 protein: CASTQAGFYNSPLHF; CDR3 DNA: TGTGCCAGTACCCAAGCAGGGTTCTATAATTCACCCCTCCACTTT
D gene: .; clone size: .; V gene: TRBV6-2/TRBV6-3; J gene: TRBJ1-1; CDR3 protein: CASSYRETTFAAFF; CDR3 DNA: TGTGCCAGCAGTTACCGCGAGACAACTTTTGCAGCTTTCTTT
D gene: .; clone size: .; V gene: TRBV7-8; J gene: TRBJ1-6; CDR3 protein: CASSPPGDSPLHF; CDR3 DNA: TGTGCCAGCAGCCCCCCCGGAGATTCACCCCTCCACTTT
D gene: .; clone size: .; V gene: TRBV4-3; J gene: TRBJ2-3; CDR3 protein: CASSQGTHGLKPYTQYF; CDR3 DNA: TGCGCCAGCAGCCAAGGAACCCATGGACTCAAACCCTATACGCAGTATTTT
D gene: TRBD1; clone size: .; V gene: TRBV23-1; J gene: TRBJ1-5; CDR3 protein: CASSHRDRVGQPQHF; CDR3 DNA: TGCGCCAGCAGTCACCGCGACAGGGTCGGCCAGCCCCAGCATTTT
D gene: .; clone size: .; V gene: TRBV14; J gene: TRBJ2-7; CDR3 protein: CASSHTPDWEQYF; CDR3 DNA: TGTGCCAGCAGCCATACTCCTGACTGGGAGCAGTACTTC
D gene: TRBD2; clone size: .; V gene: TRBV13; J gene: TRBJ2-1; CDR3 protein: CASSPGTSGGPSYNEQFF; CDR3 DNA: TGTGCCAGCAGCCCCGGGACTAGCGGGGGCCCCTCCTACAATGAGCAGTTCTTC
D gene: TRBD2; clone size: .; V gene: TRBV29-1; J gene: TRBJ2-2; CDR3 protein: CSGRRAGGNTGELFF; CDR3 DNA: TGCAGCGGCCGTCGGGCGGGGGGAAACACCGGGGAGCTGTTTTTT
D gene: .; clone size: .; V gene: TRBV5-6; J gene: TRBJ1-2; CDR3 protein: CASSALRRGYPYGYTF; CDR3 DNA: TGTGCCAGCAGCGCCCTACGGCGAGGTTATCCCTATGGCTACACCTTC
D gene: .; clone size: .; V gene: TRBV30; J gene: TRBJ1-3; CDR3 protein: CAWSRGGSGNTIYF; CDR3 DNA: TGTGCCTGGAGCCGAGGGGGATCTGGAAACACCATATATTTT
D gene: .; clone size: .; V gene: TRBV2; J gene: TRBJ2-6; CDR3 protein: CASSELQGLMVANVLTF; CDR3 DNA: TGTGCCAGCAGTGAGCTACAGGGTTTAATGGTAGCCAACGTCCTGACTTTC
D gene: .; clone size: .; V gene: TRBV5-1; J gene: TRBJ2-5; CDR3 protein: CASSLDVQETQYF; CDR3 DNA: TGCGCCAGCAGCTTGGACGTACAAGAGACCCAGTACTTC
D gene: TRBD2; clone size: .; V gene: TRBV6-5; J gene: TRBJ2-7; CDR3 protein: CASSRDYTGEQYF; CDR3 DNA: TGTGCCAGCAGCAGGGACTATACGGGGGAGCAGTACTTC
D gene: .; clone size: once; V gene: TRBV6-1; J gene: TRBJ1-5; CDR3 protein: CASSETGGPLNQPQHF; CDR3 DNA: TGTGCCAGCAGTGAAACTGGGGGCCCCTTAAATCAGCCCCAGCATTTT
D gene: TRBD2; clone size: .; V gene: TRBV9; J gene: TRBJ2-1; CDR3 protein: CASSASGTTIYEQFF; CDR3 DNA: TGTGCCAGCAGCGCATCCGGGACTACTATCTATGAGCAGTTCTTC
D gene: .; clone size: once; V gene: TRBV5-1; J gene: TRBJ2-3; CDR3 protein: CASSLEPFTDTQYF; CDR3 DNA: TGCGCCAGCAGCTTGGAACCTTTCACAGATACGCAGTATTTT